Listed below are T cell receptor beta chains from one sample, sequenced in a study of cytomegalovirus exposure and HLA in healthy donors. Clones were sequenced by immunoSEQ multiplex PCR, and TCRdb holds only the in-frame ones, with some missing. The data show 120,000 or so clones, approximately 78% seen once. Specimen: PBMCs. These receptors came from a woman in her 40s in good health and CMV-seronegative. Each CDR3 is given with its conserved first and last residue. D genes are given only for firm matches. Clone size is stated in some rows and not others, as once, few, many or a class when expanded.

abundance | j_gene | d_gene | v_gene | CDR3aa | CDR3nt
. | TRBJ1-1 | . | TRBV28 | CASSRRKRQNTEAFF | TGTGCCAGCAGCCGGAGAAAGAGGCAGAACACTGAAGCTTTCTTT
. | TRBJ1-2 | . | TRBV9 | CASSPGGPNYGYTF | TGTGCCAGCAGCCCCGGGGGTCCCAACTATGGCTACACCTTC
. | TRBJ2-6 | . | TRBV7-2 | CASSTPAGANVLTF | TGTGCCAGCAGCACCCCGGCTGGGGCCAACGTCCTGACTTTC
few | TRBJ2-1 | TRBD2 | TRBV5-6 | CASSLRRTRRLGVTLF | TGTGCCAGCAGCTTGCGACGGACTAGACGACTAGGTGTGACGCTCTTC
. | TRBJ1-4 | TRBD1 | TRBV7-9 | CASRPSGTGNEKLFF | TGTGCCAGCAGGCCATCCGGGACAGGGAATGAAAAACTGTTTTTT
. | TRBJ1-2 | . | TRBV4-2 | CASSQVGQAGSYGYTF | TGTGCCAGCAGCCAAGTGGGTCAGGCAGGGTCCTATGGCTACACCTTC
. | TRBJ2-7 | . | TRBV18 | CASSPTGGLSYEQYF | TGTGCCAGCTCACCAACCGGAGGTTTATCCTACGAGCAGTACTTC
. | TRBJ1-1 | . | TRBV7-9 | CASSQGWQSTEAFF | TGTGCCAGCAGCCAGGGATGGCAGAGTACTGAAGCTTTCTTT
. | TRBJ2-7 | . | TRBV7-2 | CASSLHLSYEQYF | TGTGCCAGCAGCTTACACTTATCCTACGAGCAGTACTTC
. | TRBJ1-3 | . | TRBV28 | CASSLAGSSGNTIYF | TGTGCCAGCAGCCTTGCGGGGAGCTCTGGAAACACCATATATTTT
. | TRBJ2-7 | . | TRBV4-1 | CASSQTVYSYEQYF | TGCGCCAGCAGCCAGACAGTCTACTCCTACGAGCAGTACTTC
few | TRBJ1-4 | . | TRBV7-9 | CASSLGVATNEKLFF | TGTGCCAGCAGCCTCGGGGTTGCAACTAATGAAAAACTGTTTTTT
. | TRBJ1-3 | . | TRBV6-1 | CASSELSGGNTIYF | TGTGCCAGCAGTGAACTCTCCGGTGGAAACACCATATATTTT
. | TRBJ2-3 | TRBD2 | TRBV7-9 | CASSLDGGDTQYF | TGTGCCAGCAGCTTAGACGGGGGGGATACGCAGTATTTT
. | TRBJ1-1 | . | TRBV19 | CASKMFGGANTEAFF | TGTGCCAGTAAGATGTTTGGGGGGGCGAACACTGAAGCTTTCTTT
. | TRBJ1-4 | . | TRBV28 | CASSLSRGVEKLFF | TGTGCCAGCAGTTTGAGCCGGGGGGTTGAAAAACTGTTTTTT
. | TRBJ2-2 | TRBD2 | TRBV10-1 | CATGTSGSSNTGELFF | TGCGCCACAGGGACTAGCGGGAGTTCGAACACCGGGGAGCTGTTTTTT
. | TRBJ2-5 | . | TRBV23-1 | CASSQSSGHGVTQYF | TGCGCCAGCAGTCAATCTTCCGGCCACGGGGTGACCCAGTACTTC
. | TRBJ2-3 | TRBD2 | TRBV28 | CASSPVAGGRGTQYF | TGTGCCAGCAGTCCCGTAGCGGGAGGGAGGGGTACGCAGTATTTT
. | TRBJ2-1 | TRBD2 | TRBV11-2 | CASSFTSGYNEQFF | TGTGCCAGCAGCTTCACTAGCGGATACAATGAGCAGTTCTTC
few | TRBJ2-4 | TRBD1 | TRBV27 | CASSLNRWDSQYF | TGTGCCAGCAGTTTGAATCGTTGGGACAGTCAGTACTTC
. | TRBJ2-3 | . | TRBV14 | CASSQSRDTQYF | TGTGCCAGCAGCCAATCCAGAGATACGCAGTATTTT
. | TRBJ2-3 | TRBD2 | TRBV27 | CASSNQRRGADTQYF | TGTGCCAGCAGTAATCAGCGGCGGGGGGCAGATACGCAGTATTTT
. | TRBJ1-1 | TRBD1 | TRBV19 | CASIPGGGTEAFF | TGTGCCAGTATCCCAGGGGGCGGCACTGAAGCTTTCTTT
. | TRBJ1-2 | TRBD1 | TRBV19 | CASTPQGQGDYGYTF | TGTGCCAGTACTCCACAGGGACAGGGTGACTATGGCTACACCTTC
. | TRBJ1-4 | . | TRBV5-1 | CASSLTSTNEKLFF | TGCGCCAGCAGCTTGACATCAACTAATGAAAAACTGTTTTTT
. | TRBJ1-5 | TRBD1 | TRBV4-1 | CASSPGQGASAQHF | TGCGCCAGCAGCCCCGGACAGGGGGCTTCGGCCCAGCATTTT
. | TRBJ1-5 | TRBD1 | TRBV28 | CASRLPLGTGANQPQHF | TGTGCCAGCAGATTGCCTTTGGGGACAGGGGCCAATCAGCCCCAGCATTTT
. | TRBJ1-5 | . | TRBV6-5 | CASSVQGPNQPQHF | TGTGCCAGCAGTGTACAGGGACCCAATCAGCCCCAGCATTTT
once | TRBJ1-4 | TRBD1 | TRBV4-1 | CASSQPNRDRGRKLFF | TGCGCCAGCAGCCAACCGAACCGGGACAGGGGTCGAAAACTGTTTTTT
. | TRBJ2-1 | TRBD1 | TRBV7-2 | CASSSQGTGINEQFF | TGTGCCAGCAGCTCGCAAGGGACAGGAATCAATGAGCAGTTCTTC
. | TRBJ2-1 | . | TRBV10-2 | CASRHLHEQFF | TGCGCCAGCCGACACCTTCATGAGCAGTTCTTC
. | TRBJ1-2 | . | TRBV14 | CASSQDLAYGYTF | TGTGCCAGCAGCCAAGATCTGGCCTATGGCTACACCTTC
. | TRBJ2-1 | TRBD2 | TRBV7-3 | CASSLTPGDYYNEQFF | TGTGCCAGCAGCTTAACCCCTGGGGACTACTACAATGAGCAGTTCTTC
. | TRBJ1-2 | . | TRBV19 | CASSTGLGYTF | TGTGCCAGTAGTACAGGGTTGGGCTACACCTTC
. | TRBJ1-2 | . | TRBV21-1 | CASSKTQDIWFGYTF | TGTGCCAGCAGCAAGACACAGGATATCTGGTTCGGCTACACCTTC
. | TRBJ2-3 | . | TRBV11-2 | CASSLTGFGADTQYF | TGTGCCAGCAGCTTAACAGGGTTTGGGGCAGATACGCAGTATTTT
. | TRBJ2-5 | TRBD1 | TRBV27 | CASTRTGAVETQYF | TGTGCCAGCACCCGGACAGGGGCGGTGGAGACCCAGTACTTC
. | TRBJ2-5 | TRBD1 | TRBV20-1 | CSPRGRETQYF | TGCAGTCCCAGGGGGCGAGAGACCCAGTACTTC
. | TRBJ1-6 | . | TRBV28 | CASSLGTGGNSPLHF | TGTGCCAGCAGTTTGGGGACCGGAGGGAATTCACCCCTCCACTTT
. | TRBJ2-1 | TRBD1 | TRBV6-4 | CASRWGQGYNEQFF | TGTGCCAGCCGCTGGGGACAGGGGTACAATGAGCAGTTCTTC
. | TRBJ2-3 | . | TRBV19 | CASKGTQPQDTDTQYF | TGTGCCAGTAAAGGGACACAACCCCAGGACACAGATACGCAGTATTTT
. | TRBJ1-1 | TRBD1 | TRBV28 | CASSFTGGTEAFF | TGTGCCAGCAGTTTTACAGGGGGCACTGAAGCTTTCTTT
. | TRBJ1-4 | . | TRBV28 | CASSSSGAGSNEKLFF | TGTGCCAGCAGTTCCTCAGGGGCTGGGAGTAATGAAAAACTGTTTTTT
. | TRBJ2-7 | TRBD2 | TRBV11-2 | CATRRLAGGNTYEQYF | TGTGCCACCCGGAGGCTAGCGGGAGGAAACACCTACGAGCAGTACTTC
. | TRBJ1-4 | . | TRBV10-2 | CASSEQGGEKLFF | TGCGCCAGCAGTGAACAAGGAGGGGAAAAACTGTTTTTT
. | TRBJ1-5 | . | TRBV10-3 | CAIGAGRHQPQHF | TGTGCCATCGGTGCAGGGAGGCATCAGCCCCAGCATTTT
. | TRBJ1-1 | . | TRBV6-1 | CASSAGDRSTEAFF | TGTGCCAGCAGTGCGGGGGACCGAAGCACTGAAGCTTTCTTT
. | TRBJ2-5 | TRBD2 | TRBV19 | CASSIRLADRETQYF | TGTGCCAGTAGTATAAGGCTAGCGGATCGGGAGACCCAGTACTTC
. | TRBJ1-4 | . | TRBV28 | CASRPGSATNEKLFF | TGTGCCAGCAGGCCAGGGTCTGCAACTAATGAAAAACTGTTTTTT
. | TRBJ2-7 | . | TRBV27 | CASSNRGEQYF | TGTGCCAGCTCAAACCGGGGCGAGCAGTACTTC
. | TRBJ2-1 | TRBD2 | TRBV11-2 | CASSLAGVWGSGRLEQFF | TGTGCCAGCAGCTTAGCCGGGGTTTGGGGGAGCGGGAGGCTTGAGCAGTTCTTC
. | TRBJ2-7 | . | TRBV4-3 | CASSQVGLDEQYF | TGCGCCAGCAGCCAAGTCGGACTCGACGAGCAGTACTTC